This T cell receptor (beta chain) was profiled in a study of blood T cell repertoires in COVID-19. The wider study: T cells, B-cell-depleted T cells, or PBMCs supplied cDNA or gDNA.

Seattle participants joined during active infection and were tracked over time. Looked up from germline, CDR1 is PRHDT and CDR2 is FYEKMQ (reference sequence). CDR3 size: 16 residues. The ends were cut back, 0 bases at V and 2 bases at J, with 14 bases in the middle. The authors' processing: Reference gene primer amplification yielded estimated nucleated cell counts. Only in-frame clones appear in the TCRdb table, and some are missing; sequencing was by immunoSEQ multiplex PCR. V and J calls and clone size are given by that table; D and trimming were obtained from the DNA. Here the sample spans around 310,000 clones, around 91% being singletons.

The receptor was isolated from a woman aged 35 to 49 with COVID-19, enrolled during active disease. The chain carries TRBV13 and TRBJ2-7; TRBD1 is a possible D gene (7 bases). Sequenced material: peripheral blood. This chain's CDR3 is CASSLGGRGVAYEQYF. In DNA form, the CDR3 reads TGTGCCAGCAGCTTAGGCGGCAGGGGGGTAGCCTACGAGCAGTACTTC.